This TCR beta chain was profiled in a study of early T cells in non-severe SARS-CoV-2 infection. Overall study context: Alpha and beta chains were unpaired, from unsorted whole-blood bulk RNA.

CDR1 and CDR2 from the germline V gene are SEHNR and FQNEAQ (reference sequence). Trimming cost V 5 bases and J 4 bases; bases outside gene matches: 9. The CDR3 totals 17 residues. cDNA molecules, individually, were tagged with unique molecular identifiers. MiXCR, run by TCRdb on the 5' RACE reads, gives a single entry per CDR3 protein. In the table there are approximately 75,000 distinct CDR3 sequences, around 15% of which are singletons. Study-wide results and caveats: CD4 and private specificities were missed by VDJdb matching, which favored anti-spike CD8 responses.

This clonotype is labeled medium-sized. What it recognizes is unknown. The sample consisted of whole blood, taken at baseline. The chain recombines TRBV7-9 with TRBJ2-1; TRBD2 aligns across 12 bases. The receptor comes from an adult who was a healthcare worker with PCR-confirmed SARS-CoV-2 infection or an uninfected control (not recorded which). DNA of the CDR3: TGTGCCAGCAGCCCACAGAGGCTAGCGGGAGGGTACAATGAGCAGTTCTTC. Amino acid sequence: CASSPQRLAGGYNEQFF.